This T cell receptor beta chain was recorded in a study of shared clonotypes between healthy human individuals (TCRdb year 2020). Turning to the overall study: The cohort comprised two women and a few men aged 18 to 49 years. The study deeply sequenced blood TCR repertoires of about five healthy adults to estimate repertoire size and the extent of clonotype sharing between individuals. Leukapheresis yielded between about 0.9 and 9 billion PBMCs per donor. For each donor, three plates each were used for CD4 naive and CD4 memory, two plates were used for CD8 naive, and one plate was used for CD8 memory. To increase sequencing depth and limit assay-specific biases, TCR repertoire library preparation and sequencing were carried out by different laboratories using diverse techniques. Study-wide findings and limitations: Estimated clonotype richness was generally larger for naive than for memory subsets. Sampling was limited to blood, and TCR repertoires in tissue likely differ from TCR repertoires in blood. Based on pairwise subsampling, the degree of clonotype sharing among donors was expected to be affected by sequencing depth. Compared with non-shared clonotypes, clonotypes shared by all four sorted-subset donors had higher generation probabilities. Incomplete sequencing was indicated by rarefaction of sorted-subset datasets, despite the large sequencing depth. Across a few donors, 5% to 6% of naive CD4, 3% to 4% of naive CD8, under 2.5% of memory CD4, and 0.4% of memory CD8 clonotypes were shared. Because the study included only a small number of donors, the genetic and exposure-history diversity represented was limited.

Trimming removed 7 bases from V and 1 base from J, leaving 7 bases between the germline ends. The CDR3 runs 12 amino acids, cysteine and phenylalanine included. The CDR3 DNA has 36 bases and is translated from base 1. The germline V gene gives CDR1 as SNHLY and CDR2 as FYNNEI. TCR CDR3 regions were amplified from genomic DNA by multiplex PCR using the deep immunoSEQ assay. Extracted genomic DNA from each cell subset was distributed evenly across all wells of several immunoSEQ 96-well plates, and each plate was treated as a replicate. For sorted subsets, each replicate PCR was loaded with about 200 ng genomic DNA, equivalent to roughly 30,000 T cell genomes. Purified libraries were quantified with a Qubit 3.0 fluorometer, sized on a Bioanalyzer 2100, and re-quantified with the KAPA Library Quantification kit. Each immunoSEQ 96-well plate was sequenced on its own single-read 150-cycle Illumina NextSeq 550 flow cell. In the original analysis: Because the immunoSEQ output included only junctional sequences and no quality scores, the filtering could not be the same as the filtering used for full-length reads. To assign V/J genes and CDR3, sequences were annotated against IMGT germline references using PyIR, a Python wrapper for IgBLAST v1.9. Reads with weak V/J assignments (E-value above 1e-6), missing CDR3, stop codons, out-of-frame junctions, or ambiguous translated residues were removed. V3J clonotypes were defined as sequences sharing the same inferred V gene, J gene, and CDR3 amino acid sequence. Percentage overlap between repertoires was computed as shared unique clonotypes divided by the size of the smaller repertoire. RTK rarefaction, the Chao1 estimator, and Recon v2.1 estimates of unobserved clonotypes were used to assess repertoire richness. For all TCRbeta clonotypes obtained by the gDNA method from a few donors, generation probabilities were computed with OLGA. As stored in TCRdb, this immuneACCESS dataset retains in-frame rearrangements with V and J assigned. A fraction of the clones does not appear; measured against another copy, unresolved V genes explain less than half of the discrepancy, and the remainder lacks a known reason. That table supplies the V and J calls and clone size; D and trimming were determined from the DNA. The sample data list about 1 million clones, and roughly 75% of these were observed just once. The ten largest clones capture around 1.4% of the sample.

The donors were healthy, HIV-negative adults with no recently reported acute infections or vaccinations. Every donor was a Caucasian adult living in Nashville, Tennessee, USA. Magnetic negative selection was used to enrich CD4+ T cells, after which naive cells were positively selected on CD45RA and the negative fraction became the memory subset. After blood collection by leukapheresis, PBMCs were isolated using Ficoll-Histopaque density gradient centrifugation and then cryopreserved in the vapor phase of liquid nitrogen. Purity and quantity of every magnetically sorted T cell population were checked by analytical flow cytometry. From each sorted fraction, genomic DNA was isolated and quantified by UV absorbance on a Nanodrop 2000c. This clone was picked up a small number of times. Its antigen is currently not known. Base qualities are not provided; no much larger clone lies one nucleotide away.

In this chain, TRBV2 is recombined with TRBJ1-1, with the D gene uncertain. This sequence originates from a man aged 18 to 30 in good health. Sequencing was done on a sample of memory CD4+ T cells sorted from blood. Explained via the paper, the cell subset or site label denotes: CD45RA-negative fraction. Here the CDR3 is given as CASTVENTEAFF. In nucleotides, the sequence is TGTGCCAGCACAGTCGAGAACACTGAAGCTTTCTTT.